The clone carrying this TCR beta chain has a handful of counts. Its antigen is not identified. These data are taken from a study of cytomegalovirus exposure and HLA in healthy donors. Study context: From about 179 million T cells, an earlier analysis saw roughly 100 million unique TCR beta sequences. Broader study findings: When analyzed later, a missense DCLRE1C variant was found to be linked to TCR beta V- and J-gene trimming. Per published reports, the classifier diagnosed cytomegalovirus status with high specificity and sensitivity.

The CDR3 has 16 residues. Germline CDR1 and CDR2: SEHNR and FQNEAQ (reference sequence). Trimming took off 5 bases at V and 3 bases at J, with 20 bases between the two ends. The primer mix had 60 Vbeta and 13 Jbeta primers. Method: immunoSEQ multiplex PCR; TCRdb's copy keeps in-frame clones and lacks some. Of roughly 100,000 clones listed, 10% to 15% are singletons. The rearrangement links TRBV7-9 to TRBJ2-7, with a weak D call TRBD2 (5 bases). The receptor was isolated from a man in his forties in good health and CMV-seropositive. The sample consisted of PBMCs. The CDR3, as DNA: TGTGCCAGCAGCCGAGCGGCAGACACCCTGCACTACGAGCAGTACTTC. Translation gives CASSRAADTLHYEQYF. The full variable domain, in which reference TRBV7-9 and TRBJ2-7 provide the parts outside the CDR3, is DTGVSQNPRHKITKRGQNVTFRCDPISEHNRLYWYRQTLGQGPEFLTYFQNEAQLEKSRLLSDRFSAERPKGSFSTLEIQRTEQGDSAMYLCASSRAADTLHYEQYFGPGTRLTVT.